This T cell receptor beta chain was observed in a study of cytomegalovirus exposure and HLA in healthy donors. General study results and limits: The study listed 164 cytomegalovirus-associated TCR beta chains. The TCR clusters that emerged in the first cohort tended, a later analysis found, to co-occur in the 120 or so validation repertoires. For cytomegalovirus status, the classifier reportedly gave diagnoses with high specificity and sensitivity.

Libraries were prepared by immunoSEQ multiplex PCR; TCRdb keeps only in-frame clonotypes and omits some of them. The profile shows some 260,000 clones, about 90% of them singletons. The germline V gene has CDR1 SEHNR and CDR2 FQNEAQ (reference sequence). CDR3 length: 12 amino acids. V was shortened by 5 bases and J by 12 bases, with 17 bases between the two germline ends. In the case of this clone: Antigen unknown.

V gene TRBV7-9 combines with J gene TRBJ2-7; D is ambiguous. The specimen sequenced was PBMCs. This sequence originates from a woman in her 30s in good health and CMV-seronegative. In DNA form, the CDR3 reads TGTGCCAGCAGCCCGTTTCAGCCCCGATGGTACTTC. Protein sequence: CASSPFQPRWYF. The whole variable domain, remainder taken from reference TRBV7-9 and TRBJ2-7, is DTGVSQNPRHKITKRGQNVTFRCDPISEHNRLYWYRQTLGQGPEFLTYFQNEAQLEKSRLLSDRFSAERPKGSFSTLEIQRTEQGDSAMYLCASSPFQPRWYFGPGTRLTVT.